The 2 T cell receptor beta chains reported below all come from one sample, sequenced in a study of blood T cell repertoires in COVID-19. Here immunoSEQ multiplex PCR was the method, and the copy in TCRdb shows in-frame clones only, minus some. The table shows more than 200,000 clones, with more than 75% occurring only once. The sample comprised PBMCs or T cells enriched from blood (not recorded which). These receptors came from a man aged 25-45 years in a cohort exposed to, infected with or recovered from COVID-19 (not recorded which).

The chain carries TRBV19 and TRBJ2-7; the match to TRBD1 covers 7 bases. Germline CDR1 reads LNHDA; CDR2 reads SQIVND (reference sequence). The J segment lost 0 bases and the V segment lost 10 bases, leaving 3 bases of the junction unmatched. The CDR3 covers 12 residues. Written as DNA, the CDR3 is TGTGCCACGACAGGGACCTCCTACGAGCAGTACTTC. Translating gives CATTGTSYEQYF.

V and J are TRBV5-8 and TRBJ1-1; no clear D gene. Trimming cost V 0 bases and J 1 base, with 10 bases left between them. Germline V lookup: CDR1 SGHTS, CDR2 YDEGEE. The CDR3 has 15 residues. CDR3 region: CASSLALTPNTEAFF. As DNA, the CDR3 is TGTGCCAGCAGCTTGGCTCTAACCCCGAACACTGAAGCTTTCTTT.